This section outlines one T cell receptor (beta chain) sequence together with its context. Its target is unknown. V lost 1 base to trimming and J lost 5 bases; unmatched junction nucleotides: 8. The CDR3 is 16 residues long. Per germline, CDR1 MNHEY and CDR2 SVGEGT. This sample is drawn from a study of T cell responses to AZD1222 COVID-19 vaccine. In the study overall: Both about-4-week and about-12-week second-dose recipients were combined. Study results and caveats: Vaccination with two AZD1222 doses was followed by a rise in Spike-specific TCR breadth and depth. Dominant at 160-218 and 743-854, vaccine-associated CD4 TCRs also spanned spike. Baseline seropositivity occurred in only a handful of AZD1222 recipients.

Profiling relied on immunoSEQ multiplex PCR, and the TCRdb table lists in-frame clones only, not all of them. The repertoire has 150,000 to 200,000 clones, 80% to 95% of them found once; the top ten carry 1% to 1.5%. The chain links TRBV6-2 or TRBV6-3 to TRBJ2-5; 9 bases match TRBD2. Sequences were derived from peripheral blood, sampled on day 0 of AZD1222 vaccination. The sequence came from an adult in good health. Here the CDR3 reads CASSYLGLAGMETQYF. The CDR3 DNA sequence: TGTGCCAGCAGTTACTTGGGTCTAGCGGGGATGGAGACCCAGTACTTC.